These T cell receptor beta chains were read from a single sample in a study of blood T cells in healthy people across ages. TCRdb re-called the 5' RACE reads through MiXCR, storing one row per CDR3 protein. Of around 520,000 distinct CDR3 sequences listed, roughly a quarter are singletons. The sample also formed part of further work on T cells of mothers and their children.

The sequencing sample was made of blood. The receptors here all came from a boy under 10 years old in good health. Each CDR3 is given with its conserved first and last residue. Fields, in order: J gene, clone size, D gene, V gene, CDR3 protein, CDR3 DNA. A D gene is named only where the DNA matches it firmly. Part of the rows lack a size; the others show once, few, many or a class for expanded clones.

TRBJ1-2 NA TRBD1 TRBV29-1 CSVTQGGIEGYTF TGCAGCGTGACACAGGGGGGCATTGAGGGCTACACCTTC
TRBJ2-2 NA NA TRBV5-1 CASSLGQETGELFF TGCGCCAGCAGCTTGGGACAGGAGACCGGGGAGCTGTTTTTT
TRBJ1-4 few NA TRBV5-5 CASSLGAGFFERLFF TGTGCCAGCAGCTTGGGGGCAGGGTTTTTTGAAAGACTGTTTTTT
TRBJ2-1 few TRBD2 TRBV3-1 CASSRSGTSGEQFF TGTGCCAGCAGCCGATCCGGGACTAGCGGGGAGCAGTTCTTC
TRBJ2-1 NA TRBD2 TRBV20-1 CSATDQLAGVTNEQFF TGCAGTGCTACAGACCAACTAGCGGGAGTTACGAATGAGCAGTTCTTC
TRBJ2-3 NA NA TRBV3-1 CASSQRAFHRGDTQYF TGTGCCAGCAGCCAGAGGGCGTTTCACCGAGGAGATACGCAGTATTTT
TRBJ2-3 few TRBD1 TRBV7-2 CASSSRRGTQYF TGTGCCAGCAGCTCGCGCAGGGGGACGCAGTATTTT
TRBJ2-7 once TRBD2 TRBV4-3 CASSLGLVNEQYF TGCGCCAGCAGCCTGGGACTAGTGAACGAGCAGTACTTC
TRBJ2-5 NA NA TRBV20-1 CSARPQTLGSVRETQYF TGCAGTGCTAGACCTCAAACTCTGGGCTCCGTCCGAGAGACCCAGTACTTC
TRBJ2-1 once TRBD2 TRBV3-1 CASTRRASGGRGEQFF TGTGCCAGCACCCGACGGGCTAGCGGGGGCCGGGGGGAGCAGTTCTTC
TRBJ1-2 once NA TRBV29-1 CSVSQGLNYGYTF TGCAGCGTTTCCCAGGGACTAAACTATGGCTACACCTTC
TRBJ2-5 NA TRBD2 TRBV7-9 CASSLAHGTSGSGLYF TGTGCCAGCAGCTTAGCCCACGGGACTAGCGGGAGCGGGTTGTACTTC
TRBJ2-5 few TRBD2 TRBV7-8 CASSLPLAGSPRGAQYF TGTGCCAGCAGCCTCCCACTAGCGGGGTCTCCCCGGGGGGCCCAGTACTTC
TRBJ1-2 many NA TRBV6-6 CASSEARLANYGYTF TGTGCCAGCAGTGAGGCCAGATTAGCTAACTATGGCTACACCTTC
TRBJ2-2 few NA TRBV7-2 CASSYGLTNTGELFF TGTGCCAGCAGCTACGGACTAACGAACACCGGGGAGCTGTTTTTT
TRBJ1-1 NA NA TRBV7-8 CASSRQDKNTEAFF TGTGCCAGCAGCAGACAGGACAAGAACACTGAAGCTTTCTTT
TRBJ2-1 NA TRBD1 TRBV7-9 CASSSQGAHNEQFF TGTGCCAGCAGCTCACAGGGGGCCCACAATGAGCAGTTCTTC
TRBJ2-5 few TRBD2 TRBV19 CASSSGTSDQETQYF TGTGCCAGTAGTTCCGGGACTAGCGACCAAGAGACCCAGTACTTC
TRBJ2-3 few NA TRBV7-3 CASSLNGGKDTQYF TGTGCCAGCAGCTTAAACGGGGGAAAGGATACGCAGTATTTT
TRBJ2-5 NA NA TRBV28 CAGSLGQYQETQYF TGTGCCGGCAGTTTAGGACAGTACCAAGAGACCCAGTACTTC
TRBJ2-5 NA TRBD2 TRBV14 CASSHPSGTSQDQETQYF TGTGCCAGCAGCCATCCTAGCGGGACTTCCCAAGACCAAGAGACCCAGTACTTC
TRBJ2-5 NA TRBD2 TRBV5-1 CASSSGLAGDIEQETQYF TGCGCCAGCAGCTCGGGACTAGCGGGGGACATTGAACAAGAGACCCAGTACTTC
TRBJ2-3 NA TRBD2 TRBV20-1 CSGKGLAADTQYF TGCAGTGGAAAGGGACTAGCAGCAGATACGCAGTATTTT
TRBJ1-4 NA NA TRBV6-1 CASSERMIGEKLFF TGTGCCAGCAGTGAACGGATGATCGGTGAAAAACTGTTTTTT
TRBJ2-5 NA TRBD2 TRBV4-3 CASSQIGLGEETQYF TGCGCCAGCAGCCAAATTGGACTAGGGGAAGAGACCCAGTACTTC
TRBJ2-3 NA NA TRBV5-1 CASSLPTDTSTDTQYF TGCGCCAGCAGCTTACCTACAGACACCTCCACAGATACGCAGTATTTT
TRBJ2-7 NA TRBD1 TRBV7-9 CASSRWDSSYVQYF TGTGCCAGCAGCCGCTGGGACAGTTCCTACGTGCAGTACTTC
TRBJ2-5 few NA TRBV13 CASSFREETQYF TGTGCCAGCAGCTTTCGGGAGGAGACCCAGTACTTC
TRBJ2-5 NA NA TRBV20-1 CSASSGSQETQYF TGCAGTGCTAGTTCGGGTAGCCAAGAGACCCAGTACTTC
TRBJ2-4 NA NA TRBV7-9 CASSLEGGIQYF TGTGCCAGCAGCTTAGAAGGGGGCATTCAGTACTTC
TRBJ2-2 NA NA TRBV6-2/TRBV6-3 CASSRLALLYGELFF TGTGCCAGCAGTCGACTGGCACTCCTTTACGGGGAGCTGTTTTTT
TRBJ2-1 many TRBD2 TRBV6-5 CASTRLAGGGNEQFF TGTGCCAGCACCCGTCTAGCGGGAGGTGGGAATGAGCAGTTCTTC
TRBJ1-2 few NA TRBV2 CASSATLGYTF TGTGCCAGCAGTGCGACCCTGGGCTACACCTTC
TRBJ1-2 few NA TRBV10-3 CAISGLGGPGGYTF TGTGCCATCAGTGGCCTCGGGGGGCCCGGTGGCTACACCTTC
TRBJ1-1 NA NA TRBV15 CATSRDYMNTEAFF TGTGCCACCAGCAGAGATTATATGAACACTGAAGCTTTCTTT
TRBJ2-7 NA TRBD2 TRBV29-1 CSVRTSSTYEQYF TGCAGCGTTCGGACTAGCAGCACCTACGAGCAGTACTTC
TRBJ2-7 few NA TRBV30 CAWNLLGDSYEQYF TGTGCCTGGAACCTATTAGGGGATTCCTACGAGCAGTACTTC
TRBJ2-3 once NA TRBV5-1 CASSPQTGDTQYF TGCGCCAGCAGCCCACAAACAGGGGATACGCAGTATTTT
TRBJ2-3 few NA TRBV3-1 CASSQGPPDTQYF TGTGCCAGCAGCCAAGGTCCGCCAGATACGCAGTATTTT
TRBJ1-5 NA NA TRBV2 CASRGGIYVGVTTQPQHF TGTGCCAGCAGGGGCGGGATTTACGTAGGGGTTACGACTCAGCCCCAGCATTTT
TRBJ2-3 once NA TRBV14 CASSQGFAQYF TGTGCCAGCAGCCAAGGGTTCGCGCAGTATTTT
TRBJ1-2 few NA TRBV13 CASSSGSYGYTF TGTGCCAGCAGCTCCGGATCCTATGGCTACACCTTC
TRBJ2-1 few TRBD1 TRBV3-1 CASSQGRGQNEQFF TGTGCCAGCAGCCAAGGAAGGGGGCAAAATGAGCAGTTCTTC
TRBJ2-7 NA NA TRBV6-2/TRBV6-3 CASSYGYTYEQYF TGTGCCAGCAGTTACGGCTACACCTACGAGCAGTACTTC
TRBJ2-5 NA TRBD2 TRBV27 CASASGSGRGAQYF TGTGCCAGCGCCTCCGGGAGCGGGAGGGGGGCCCAGTACTTC
TRBJ2-5 few NA TRBV10-3 CAAGGGSGPQETQYF TGTGCCGCAGGCGGCGGCAGCGGCCCCCAAGAGACCCAGTACTTC
TRBJ1-3 few NA TRBV12-3/TRBV12-4 CASREPGNTIYF TGTGCCAGCCGTGAGCCTGGAAACACCATATATTTT
TRBJ2-7 NA TRBD1 TRBV7-8 CASSFLGRGEQYF TGTGCCAGCAGCTTTTTAGGCAGGGGGGAGCAGTACTTC
TRBJ2-5 NA NA TRBV11-2 CASSSAKGAQLKFF TGTGCCAGCAGCTCCGCCAAAGGGGCACAGCTCAAGTTCTTC
TRBJ2-5 few TRBD1 TRBV18 CASSPLRTGGETQYF TGTGCCAGCTCACCACTCAGGACAGGGGGAGAGACCCAGTACTTC
TRBJ1-1 NA NA TRBV6-1 CASSVGPENTEAFF TGTGCCAGCAGTGTAGGGCCCGAGAACACTGAAGCTTTCTTT
TRBJ2-3 NA NA TRBV15 CATVLRDNTDTQYF TGTGCCACCGTTCTTCGGGACAACACAGATACGCAGTATTTT
TRBJ2-2 NA NA TRBV9 CASSVGAETGELFF TGTGCCAGCAGCGTAGGGGCAGAAACCGGGGAGCTGTTTTTT
TRBJ2-7 NA TRBD1 TRBV29-1 CSVRTGFGYEQYF TGCAGCGTCCGGACAGGTTTTGGATACGAGCAGTACTTC
TRBJ1-2 few TRBD1 TRBV11-2 CASSPIGQGAYGYTF TGTGCCAGCAGCCCCATTGGACAGGGGGCCTATGGCTACACCTTC
TRBJ2-7 NA NA TRBV2 CASTAEKGNEQYF TGTGCCAGCACCGCTGAGAAGGGGAACGAGCAGTACTTC
TRBJ2-2 NA TRBD2 TRBV29-1 CSAGTSGTGELFF TGCAGCGCTGGGACTAGCGGGACCGGGGAGCTGTTTTTT
TRBJ2-5 NA NA TRBV5-5 CASSLNYETQYF TGTGCCAGTAGCTTGAATTATGAGACCCAGTACTTC
TRBJ1-1 NA NA TRBV12-3/TRBV12-4 CASSLGGRGDTEAFF TGTGCCAGCAGTTTAGGGGGCAGGGGCGACACTGAAGCTTTCTTT